This section outlines one TCR beta chain sequence together with its context. Other DNA variants within this sample encode the same CDR3. This specimen belongs to a study of blood T cell repertoires in COVID-19. Sequencing was performed with immunoSEQ multiplex PCR; in TCRdb, only in-frame clones are kept and a portion is missing. This sample has more than 200,000 clones, with roughly nine tenths found just once. This CDR3 contains 13 residues. The germline gives CDR1 KGHSH, CDR2 LQKENI. Deletions cut 3 bases from V and 2 bases from J, with 7 bases between. Input material: peripheral blood. This sequence joins TRBV18 and TRBJ1-2; maybe TRBD1 (5 bases). The TCR comes from an older man with acute or convalescent COVID-19. The CDR3 DNA follows: TGTGCCAGCTCACCGGACACAAACTATGGCTACACCTTC. Its translation is CASSPDTNYGYTF. Combining the CDR3 with reference TRBV18 and TRBJ1-2 gives the whole variable domain NAGVMQNPRHLVRRRGQEARLRCSPMKGHSHVYWYRQLPEEGLKFMVYLQKENIIDESGMPKERFSAEFPKEGPSILRIQQVVRGDSAAYFCASSPDTNYGYTFGSGTRLTVV.